What follows describes a single T cell receptor beta chain. Germline is not matched at one junction end, which may reflect a read error. Localized lung adenocarcinoma, a non-small cell lung cancer, affected the donors. This CDR3 spans 15 amino acids. From germline, CDR1 is SGHTA and CDR2 FQGNSA. This sample was included in a study of CD4 and CD8 cells across lung adenocarcinoma regions. Each CDR3 protein is one row after TCRdb ran MiXCR on the PCR reads. The table has under 9,500 distinct CDR3 sequences, roughly 50% seen once. Sequencing was done on a sample of CD8+ T cells from the margin of a lung tumor. This TCR was sampled from a female donor with lung adenocarcinoma. The CD4 and CD8 labels of this study may be unreliable. The chain is built from TRBV7-2 and TRBJ2-3, with D unclear. The J call is in doubt because the DNA end fits TRBJ2-7 better. CDR3: CARSLGHRVTDTQYF. DNA for the CDR3: TGTGCCCGCAGCTTAGGGCATCGGGTCACAGATACGCAGTACTTC.